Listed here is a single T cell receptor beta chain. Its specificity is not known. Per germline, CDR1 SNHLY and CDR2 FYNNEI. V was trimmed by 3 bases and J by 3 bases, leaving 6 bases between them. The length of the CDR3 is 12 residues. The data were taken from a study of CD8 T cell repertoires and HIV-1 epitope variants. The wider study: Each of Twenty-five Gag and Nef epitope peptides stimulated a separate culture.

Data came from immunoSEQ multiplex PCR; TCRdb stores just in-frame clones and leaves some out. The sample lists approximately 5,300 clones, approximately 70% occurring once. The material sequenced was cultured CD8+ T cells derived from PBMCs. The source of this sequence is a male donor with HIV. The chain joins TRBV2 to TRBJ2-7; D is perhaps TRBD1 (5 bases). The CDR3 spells CASSEDNYEQYF. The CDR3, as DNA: TGTGCCAGCAGTGAGGACAACTACGAGCAGTACTTC. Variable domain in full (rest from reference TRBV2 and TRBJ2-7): EPEVTQTPSHQVTQMGQEVILRCVPISNHLYFYWYRQILGQKVEFLVSFYNNEISEKSEIFDDQFSVERPDGSNFTLKIRSTKLEDSAMYFCASSEDNYEQYFGPGTRLTVT.